The entry that follows covers one TCR beta chain sequence. Its target is unknown. TCRdb used MiXCR to reprocess the 5' RACE reads, holding one entry per CDR3 protein. This table holds approximately 180,000 distinct CDR3 sequences, about 6% found once. The CDR3 consists of 16 residues. Germline V gene data show CDR1 as SGHNT and CDR2 as YYREEE (reference sequence). V dropped 3 bases and J dropped 3 bases, with 18 bases sitting between them. This entry is derived from a study of T cells after yellow fever vaccination. Study conclusions and caveats: Among all clonotypes, a small share was observed in both CD4 and CD8 compartments. Post-booster samples contained most primary-vaccination clones (more than 95% CD4, about 90% CD8). Weaker overall was a secondary response that nonetheless peaked faster, on day 5 versus 15.

The chain has TRBV5-4 and TRBJ2-5; the D is unclear. The sequence derives from a man younger than 35 who received the YFV17D yellow fever vaccine. Sequencing used CD4+ T cells sorted from PBMCs, obtained on the day of the first yellow fever vaccination. CDR3 sequence: CASSSGGDSREETQYF. The DNA for the CDR3 is TGTGCCAGCAGCTCAGGCGGCGACTCTCGCGAAGAGACCCAGTACTTC.